This T cell receptor beta chain was identified in a study of control samples from healthy donors and cancer patients. Generated by immunoSEQ multiplex PCR, the TCRdb table keeps only in-frame clones and is missing some. The sample records tens of thousands of clones, more than 85% being singletons. This CDR3 contains 13 residues. V lost 4 bases to trimming and J lost 2 bases, with 11 bases between them. The germline gives CDR1 GTSNPN, CDR2 SVGIG (reference sequence). The chain couples TRBV30 to TRBJ1-2, with D possibly matching TRBD1 (6 bases). This receptor was taken from a young man with colorectal cancer. The specimen sequenced was PBMCs. In DNA form, the CDR3 reads TGTGCCTGGAATCCTACAGGGAACTATGGCTACACCTTC. The encoded protein is CAWNPTGNYGYTF.